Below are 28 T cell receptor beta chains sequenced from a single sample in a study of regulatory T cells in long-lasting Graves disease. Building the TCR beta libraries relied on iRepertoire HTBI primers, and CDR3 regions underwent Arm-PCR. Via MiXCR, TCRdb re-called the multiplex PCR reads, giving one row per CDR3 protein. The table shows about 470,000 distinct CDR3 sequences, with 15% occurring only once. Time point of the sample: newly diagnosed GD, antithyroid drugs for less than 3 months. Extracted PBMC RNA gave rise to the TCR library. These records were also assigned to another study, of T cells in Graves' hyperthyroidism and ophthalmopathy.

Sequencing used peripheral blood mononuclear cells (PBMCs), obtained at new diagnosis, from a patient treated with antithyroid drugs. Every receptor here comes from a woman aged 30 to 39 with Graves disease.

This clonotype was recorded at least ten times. The CDR3 is CSAAKRDRRYQPQHF. DNA for the CDR3: TGCAGTGCTGCGAAACGGGACAGGAGATATCAGCCCCAGCATTTT. The rearrangement links TRBV20-1 to TRBJ1-5; 8 bases line up with TRBD1. V gave up 5 bases and J gave up 5 bases; unmatched junction bases: 11. Germline V gene data show CDR1 as DFQATT and CDR2 as SNEGSKA (reference sequence). The CDR3 is made up of 15 amino acids.

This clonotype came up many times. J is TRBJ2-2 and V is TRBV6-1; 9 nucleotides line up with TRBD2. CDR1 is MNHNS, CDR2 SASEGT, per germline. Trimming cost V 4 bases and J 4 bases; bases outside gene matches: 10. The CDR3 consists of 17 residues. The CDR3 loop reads CASSGTLAGVVTGELFF. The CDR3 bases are TGTGCCAGCAGTGGAACTTTAGCGGGAGTGGTCACCGGGGAGCTGTTTTTT.

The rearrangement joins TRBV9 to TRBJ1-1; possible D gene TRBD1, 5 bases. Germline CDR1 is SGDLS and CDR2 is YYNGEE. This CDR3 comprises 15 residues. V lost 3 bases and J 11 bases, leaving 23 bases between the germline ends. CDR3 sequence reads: CASSANSRGLWEAFF. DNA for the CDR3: TGTGCCAGCAGCGCCAATAGCCGGGGACTCTGGGAGGCTTTCTTT.

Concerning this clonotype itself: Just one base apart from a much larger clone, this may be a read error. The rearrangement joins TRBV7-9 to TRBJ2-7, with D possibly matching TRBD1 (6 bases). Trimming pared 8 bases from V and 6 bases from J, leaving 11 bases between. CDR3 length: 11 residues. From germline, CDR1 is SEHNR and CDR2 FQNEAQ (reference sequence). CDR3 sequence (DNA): TGTGCCAGCGGCTGGGGGCGCGAGCAGTACTTC. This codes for CASGWGREQYF.

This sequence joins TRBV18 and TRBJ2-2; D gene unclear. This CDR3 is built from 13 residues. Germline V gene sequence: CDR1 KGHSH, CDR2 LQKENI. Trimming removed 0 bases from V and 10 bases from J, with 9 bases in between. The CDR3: CASSPPMREELFF. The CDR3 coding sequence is TGTGCCAGCTCACCACCGATGAGAGAGGAGCTGTTTTTT.

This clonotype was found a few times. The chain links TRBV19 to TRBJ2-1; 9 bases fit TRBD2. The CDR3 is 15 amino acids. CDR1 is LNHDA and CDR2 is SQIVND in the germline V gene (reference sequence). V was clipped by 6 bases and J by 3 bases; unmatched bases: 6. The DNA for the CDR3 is TGTGCCAGTAGCCGTAGCGGGAGTGGCTACAATGAGCAGTTCTTC. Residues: CASSRSGSGYNEQFF.

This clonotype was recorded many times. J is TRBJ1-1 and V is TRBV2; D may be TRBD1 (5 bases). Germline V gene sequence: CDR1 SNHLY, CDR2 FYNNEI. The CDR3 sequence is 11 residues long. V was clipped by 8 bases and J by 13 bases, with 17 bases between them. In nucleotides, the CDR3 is TGTGCCAGCGGGGGGGACCCGAAGCTTTTCTTT. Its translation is CASGGDPKLFF.

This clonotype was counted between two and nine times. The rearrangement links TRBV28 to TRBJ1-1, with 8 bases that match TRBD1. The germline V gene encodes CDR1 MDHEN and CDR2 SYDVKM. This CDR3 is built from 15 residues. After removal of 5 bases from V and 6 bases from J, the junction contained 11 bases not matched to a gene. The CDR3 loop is CASSETGGVVAEAFF. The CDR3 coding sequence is TGTGCCAGCAGTGAAACAGGGGGGGTCGTAGCTGAAGCTTTCTTT.

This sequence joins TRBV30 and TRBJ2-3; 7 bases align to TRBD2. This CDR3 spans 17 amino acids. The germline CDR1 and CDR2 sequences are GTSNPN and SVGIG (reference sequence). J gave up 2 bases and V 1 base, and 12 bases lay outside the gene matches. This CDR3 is CAWSGNSGTMYTDTQYF. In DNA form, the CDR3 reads TGTGCCTGGAGTGGCAACTCCGGGACTATGTACACAGATACGCAGTATTTT.

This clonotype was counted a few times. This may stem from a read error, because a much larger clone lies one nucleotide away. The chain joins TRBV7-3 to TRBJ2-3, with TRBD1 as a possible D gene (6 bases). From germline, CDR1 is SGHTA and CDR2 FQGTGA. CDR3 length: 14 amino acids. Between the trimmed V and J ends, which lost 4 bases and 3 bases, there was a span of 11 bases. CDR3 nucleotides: TGTGCCAGCAGCTCGGACAGTCGGACAGATACGCAGTATTTT. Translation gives CASSSDSRTDTQYF.

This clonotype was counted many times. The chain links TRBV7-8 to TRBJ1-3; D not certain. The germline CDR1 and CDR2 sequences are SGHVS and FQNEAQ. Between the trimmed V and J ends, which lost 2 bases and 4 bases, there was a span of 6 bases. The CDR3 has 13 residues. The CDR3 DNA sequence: TGTGCCAGCAGCTTAAGGTCGGGAAACACCATATATTTT. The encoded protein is CASSLRSGNTIYF.

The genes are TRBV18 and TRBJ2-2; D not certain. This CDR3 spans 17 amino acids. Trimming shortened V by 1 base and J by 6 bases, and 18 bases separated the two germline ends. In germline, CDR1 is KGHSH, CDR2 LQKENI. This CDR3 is CASSPREGGLGAGELFF. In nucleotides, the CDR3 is TGTGCCAGCTCACCACGTGAAGGCGGTCTCGGCGCCGGGGAGCTGTTTTTT.

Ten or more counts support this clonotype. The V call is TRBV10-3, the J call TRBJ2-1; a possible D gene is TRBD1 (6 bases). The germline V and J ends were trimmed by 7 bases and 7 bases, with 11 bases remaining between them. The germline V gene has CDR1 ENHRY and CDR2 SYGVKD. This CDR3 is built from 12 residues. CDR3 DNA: TGTGCCATCAAAGGACAGCCGAATGAGCAGTTCTTC. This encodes CAIKGQPNEQFF.

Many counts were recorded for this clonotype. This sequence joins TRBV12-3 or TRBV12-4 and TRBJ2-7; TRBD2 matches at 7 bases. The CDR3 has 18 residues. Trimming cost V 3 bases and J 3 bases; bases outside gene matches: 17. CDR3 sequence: CASSFYSLGGERVYEQYF. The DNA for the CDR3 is TGTGCCAGCAGTTTTTACTCGCTGGGGGGGGAGCGGGTCTACGAGCAGTACTTC.

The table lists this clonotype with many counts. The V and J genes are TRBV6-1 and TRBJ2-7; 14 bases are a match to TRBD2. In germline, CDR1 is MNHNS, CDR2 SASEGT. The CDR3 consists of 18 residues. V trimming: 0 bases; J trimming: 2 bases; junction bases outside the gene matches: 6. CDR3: CASSEAGGLAGVPYEQYF. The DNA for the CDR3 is TGTGCCAGCAGTGAAGCGGGGGGACTAGCGGGAGTACCCTACGAGCAGTACTTC.

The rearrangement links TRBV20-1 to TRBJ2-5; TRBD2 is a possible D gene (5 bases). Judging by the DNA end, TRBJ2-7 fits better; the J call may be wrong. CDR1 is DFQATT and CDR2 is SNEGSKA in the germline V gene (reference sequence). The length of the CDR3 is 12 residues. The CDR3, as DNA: TGCAGTGCTAGTGATCGGGGATACGAGCAGTACTTC. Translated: CSASDRGYEQYF.

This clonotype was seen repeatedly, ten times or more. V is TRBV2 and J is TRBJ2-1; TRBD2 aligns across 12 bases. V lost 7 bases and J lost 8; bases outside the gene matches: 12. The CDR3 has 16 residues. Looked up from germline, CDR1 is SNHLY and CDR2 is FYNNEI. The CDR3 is CASNPRTSGTEDEQFF. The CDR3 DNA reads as TGTGCCAGCAACCCGAGGACTAGCGGGACCGAGGATGAGCAGTTCTTC. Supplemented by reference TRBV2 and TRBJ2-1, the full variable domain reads EPEVTQTPSHQVTQMGQEVILRCVPISNHLYFYWYRQILGQKVEFLVSFYNNEISEKSEIFDDQFSVERPDGSNFTLKIRSTKLEDSAMYFCASNPRTSGTEDEQFFGPGTRLTVL.

As DNA, the CDR3 is TGTGCCAGCAGCGCACCGAGGGGTTTCTATAATTCACCCCTCCACTTT. Its protein product is CASSAPRGFYNSPLHF. The chain couples TRBV7-2 to TRBJ1-6, with a weak D call TRBD1 (5 bases). The CDR3 consists of 16 residues. V shed 5 bases and J shed 3 bases, with 14 bases lying between them. Germline V gene lookup returns CDR1 SGHTA and CDR2 FQGNSA.

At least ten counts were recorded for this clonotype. CDR3 sequence: CASQPGQGGTDTQYF. The DNA for the CDR3 is TGTGCCAGCCAACCGGGACAGGGCGGCACAGATACGCAGTATTTT. The V gene is TRBV6-1, the J gene TRBJ2-3, with 9 bases aligning to TRBD1. From germline, CDR1 is MNHNS and CDR2 SASEGT. After removal of 8 bases from V and 1 base from J, the junction contained 7 bases not matched to a gene. There are 15 residues in the CDR3.

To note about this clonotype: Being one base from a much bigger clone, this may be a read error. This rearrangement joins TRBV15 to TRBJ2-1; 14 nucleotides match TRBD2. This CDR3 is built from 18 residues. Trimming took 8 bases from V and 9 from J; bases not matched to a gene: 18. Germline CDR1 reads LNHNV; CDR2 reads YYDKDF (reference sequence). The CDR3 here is CATSPGLAGVGVLSEQFF. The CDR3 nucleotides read TGTGCCACCTCCCCGGGACTAGCGGGGGTAGGGGTTCTGAGTGAGCAGTTCTTC.

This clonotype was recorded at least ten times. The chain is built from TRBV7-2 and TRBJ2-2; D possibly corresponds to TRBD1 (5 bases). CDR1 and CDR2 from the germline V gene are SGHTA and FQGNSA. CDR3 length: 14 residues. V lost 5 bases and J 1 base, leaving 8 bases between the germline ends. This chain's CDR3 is CASSTGQNTGELFF. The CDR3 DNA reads TGTGCCAGCAGCACAGGACAGAACACCGGGGAGCTGTTTTTT.

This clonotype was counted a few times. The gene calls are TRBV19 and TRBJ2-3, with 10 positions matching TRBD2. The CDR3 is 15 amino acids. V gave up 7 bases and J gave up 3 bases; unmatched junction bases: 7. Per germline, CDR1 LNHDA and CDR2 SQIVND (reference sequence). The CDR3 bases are TGTGCCAGTACTAGCGGGAGACGCACAACAGATACGCAGTATTTT. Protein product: CASTSGRRTTDTQYF.

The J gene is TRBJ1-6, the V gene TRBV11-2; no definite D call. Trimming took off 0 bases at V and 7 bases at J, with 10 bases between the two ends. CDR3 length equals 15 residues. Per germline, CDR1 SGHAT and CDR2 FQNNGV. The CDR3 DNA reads TGTGCCAGCAGCTTAGAGGGGTCGTTCAATTCACCCCTCCACTTT. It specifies CASSLEGSFNSPLHF.

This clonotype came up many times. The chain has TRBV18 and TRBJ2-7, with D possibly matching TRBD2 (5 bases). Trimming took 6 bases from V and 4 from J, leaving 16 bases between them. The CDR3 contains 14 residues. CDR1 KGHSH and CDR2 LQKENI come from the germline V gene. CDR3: CASSFTGNTYEQYF. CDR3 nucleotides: TGTGCCAGCTCCTTCACGGGAAACACATACGAGCAGTACTTC.

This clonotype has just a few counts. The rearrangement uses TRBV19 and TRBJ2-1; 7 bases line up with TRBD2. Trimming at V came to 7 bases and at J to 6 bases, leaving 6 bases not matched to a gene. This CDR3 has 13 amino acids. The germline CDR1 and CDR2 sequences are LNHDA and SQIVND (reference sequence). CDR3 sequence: CASKNGGSNEQFF. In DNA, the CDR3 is TGTGCCAGTAAAAACGGGGGGAGCAATGAGCAGTTCTTC.

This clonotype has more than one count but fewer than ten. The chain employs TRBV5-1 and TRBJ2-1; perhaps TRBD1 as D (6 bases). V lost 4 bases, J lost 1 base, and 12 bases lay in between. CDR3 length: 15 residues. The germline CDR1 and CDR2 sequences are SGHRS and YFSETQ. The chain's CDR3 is CASSQGSTSYNEQFF. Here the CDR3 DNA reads TGCGCCAGCAGCCAGGGGTCGACTTCCTACAATGAGCAGTTCTTC.

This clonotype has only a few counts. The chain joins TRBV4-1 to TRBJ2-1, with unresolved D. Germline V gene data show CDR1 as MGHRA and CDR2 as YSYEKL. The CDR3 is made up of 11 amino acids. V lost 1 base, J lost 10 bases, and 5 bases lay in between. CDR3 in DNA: TGCGCCAGCAGCCAAGGCTTCGAGCAGTTCTTC. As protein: CASSQGFEQFF.

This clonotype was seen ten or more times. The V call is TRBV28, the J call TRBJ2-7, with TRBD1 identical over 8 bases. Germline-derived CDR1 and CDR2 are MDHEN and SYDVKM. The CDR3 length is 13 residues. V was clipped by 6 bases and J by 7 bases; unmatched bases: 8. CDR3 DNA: TGTGCCAGCAGGTATACAGGGGGATATGAGCAGTACTTC. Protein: CASRYTGGYEQYF.